This is a list of T cell receptor beta chains from one sample in a study of cytomegalovirus exposure and HLA in healthy donors. Clones were read by immunoSEQ multiplex PCR, and TCRdb kept only the in-frame ones, dropping some. Of tens of thousands of clones listed, roughly 70% are singletons. The sequenced sample consisted of PBMCs. The receptors were sampled from a woman aged 40 to 49 in good health and CMV-seropositive. Both conserved end residues are part of each CDR3. A D gene is named only where the DNA matches it firmly. Part of the rows lack a size; the others show once, few, many or a class for expanded clones.

abundance	j_gene	d_gene	v_gene	CDR3aa	CDR3nt
.	TRBJ2-7	.	TRBV5-1	CASSFIASSSYEQYF	TGCGCCAGCAGCTTCATAGCGTCTAGCTCCTACGAGCAGTACTTC
.	TRBJ2-3	TRBD1	TRBV5-4	CASSPQGASTDTQYF	TGTGCCAGCAGCCCACAGGGGGCGAGCACAGATACGCAGTATTTT
once	TRBJ1-1	.	TRBV2	CASSYTPNTEAFF	TGTGCCAGCAGTTACACACCCAACACTGAAGCTTTCTTT
.	TRBJ1-1	.	TRBV18	CASSPQGKNTEAFF	TGTGCCAGCTCACCCCAGGGAAAGAACACTGAAGCTTTCTTT
.	TRBJ2-3	TRBD2	TRBV9	CASRSSGGTDTQYF	TGTGCCAGCAGATCTAGCGGGGGCACAGATACGCAGTATTTT
.	TRBJ2-7	TRBD1	TRBV5-1	CASSTGQGDEQYF	TGCGCCAGCAGCACGGGACAGGGCGACGAGCAGTACTTC
.	TRBJ1-1	.	TRBV5-1	CASSSLRGGGNAEAFF	TGCGCCAGCAGCTCCCTGCGCGGGGGTGGGAACGCTGAAGCTTTCTTT
once	TRBJ2-3	TRBD2	TRBV6-1	CASSEELRWERGGTDTQYF	TGTGCCAGCAGTGAAGAACTACGCTGGGAGCGGGGGGGCACAGATACGCAGTATTTT
.	TRBJ2-5	.	TRBV5-4	CASGFTGMETQYF	TGTGCCAGCGGATTTACAGGGATGGAGACCCAGTACTTC
.	TRBJ1-4	.	TRBV5-4	CASSLKSGRDEKLFF	TGTGCCAGCAGCTTAAAATCCGGGAGAGATGAAAAACTGTTTTTT
.	TRBJ1-1	TRBD1	TRBV19	CASTRQGYTEAFF	TGTGCCAGTACGCGACAGGGTTACACTGAAGCTTTCTTT
.	TRBJ1-1	.	TRBV10-1	CASSLRPQGEAFF	TGCGCCAGCAGTCTGAGACCCCAGGGTGAAGCTTTCTTT
.	TRBJ1-5	TRBD1	TRBV5-1	CASSQGQGPLRSNQPQHF	TGCGCCAGCAGCCAAGGACAGGGGCCACTACGGAGCAATCAGCCCCAGCATTTT
.	TRBJ2-3	.	TRBV11-3	CASSPLESTDTQYF	TGTGCCAGCAGCCCCCTCGAGAGCACAGATACGCAGTATTTT
few	TRBJ1-2	.	TRBV29-1	CSVEGAASRNYGYTF	TGCAGCGTTGAGGGGGCCGCCTCAAGGAATTATGGCTACACCTTC
.	TRBJ1-2	TRBD1	TRBV6-5	CASSRTGQDYGYTF	TGTGCCAGCAGTAGGACAGGCCAAGACTATGGCTACACCTTC
.	TRBJ2-3	TRBD2	TRBV4-1	CASSQDLGGGTDTQYF	TGCGCCAGCAGCCAAGATCTCGGCGGGGGGACAGATACGCAGTATTTT
.	TRBJ1-2	.	TRBV30	CAWSGGHSYGYTF	TGTGCCTGGAGTGGAGGGCACTCCTATGGCTACACCTTC
.	TRBJ2-7	.	TRBV2	CASRDSVNTYEQYF	TGTGCCAGCAGAGATTCCGTAAACACCTACGAGCAGTACTTC
.	TRBJ2-1	.	TRBV2	CASSVRRGNNEQFF	TGTGCCAGCAGTGTAAGGCGGGGCAACAATGAGCAGTTCTTC